Sequencing of this T cell receptor (beta chain) was carried out in a study of T cells in Graves' hyperthyroidism and ophthalmopathy. The V and J ends lost 8 bases and 5 bases, in that order; junction bases with no gene match: 7. The CDR3 is 13 residues long. In germline, CDR1 is LNHDA, CDR2 SQIVND (reference sequence). Amplified regions were TCR beta CDR3 sequences from RNA transcripts. Carried out on the TCR CDR3, a first-round RT-PCR used the HTBI primer set. TCRdb analysed the multiplex PCR reads with MiXCR anew, one entry per CDR3 protein. The data show roughly 500,000 distinct CDR3 sequences, approximately 25% seen once. Subjects with ophthalmopathy showed a Clinical Activity Score no lower than 3, a NOSPECS grade no lower than 4, and a duration shorter than 3 months. Isolation of PBMCs was performed on 10 ml fresh peripheral blood. This clonotype occurred many times.

The specimen sequenced was blood. The chain couples TRBV19 to TRBJ1-1, with TRBD1 matching 8 bases. This clonotype originated in a woman aged 25 to 39 with Graves' ophthalmopathy. The DNA for the CDR3 is TGTGCCAGTCGGACAGGGCCGGGGACTGAAGCTTTCTTT. The encoded protein is CASRTGPGTEAFF.